This TCR beta chain comes out of a study of blood T cell repertoires in COVID-19. Study overall: Sources were T cells, B-cell-depleted T cells, or PBMCs; the material itself was cDNA or gDNA.

This CDR3 has 16 amino acids. Germline lookup yields CDR1 SGHRS and CDR2 YFSETQ. The V gene end was trimmed by 4 bases and the J gene end by 1 base; junction bases not matched to a gene: 4. As originally analysed: The assay estimated nucleated cells by amplifying reference gene primers. Assay used: immunoSEQ multiplex PCR; TCRdb lists only in-frame clones, some missing. For V, J and clone size, that table is used; D and trimming come from the DNA. The sample records approximately 240,000 clones, around 81% being singletons. The material sequenced was peripheral blood. The chain couples TRBV5-1 to TRBJ2-1, with TRBD1 matching 11 bases. The sequence was obtained from a woman aged 55 to 70 with active or convalescent COVID-19. CDR3 nucleotide sequence: TGCGCCAGCAGCCCGGGGACAGGGGGTTCCTACAATGAGCAGTTCTTC. This gives the protein CASSPGTGGSYNEQFF.